This TCR beta chain is from a study of T cell responses to AZD1222 COVID-19 vaccine. Regarding the study as a whole: Clonal diversity was possibly underestimated, and the donors were mostly white British, with more females. Breadth and depth of Spike-specific TCRs rose after two AZD1222 doses.

With regard to this clone: Antigen specificity is unknown.

The CDR3 sequence is 13 residues long. Trimming took off 0 bases at V and 6 bases at J, with 11 bases between the two ends. Germline V gives CDR1 GTSNPN, CDR2 SVGIG (reference sequence). Repertoires were generated with immunoSEQ multiplex PCR, while TCRdb's copy carries only in-frame clones and drops some. Among roughly 140,000 clones listed, approximately 89% were seen once. The sequences come from peripheral blood, collected on day 0 of AZD1222 vaccination. The source is an adult in good health. The chain recombines TRBV30 with TRBJ1-2, with a weak D call TRBD1 (5 bases). The CDR3 is CAWSVVQGHGYTF. The CDR3 coding sequence is TGTGCCTGGAGTGTGGTCCAGGGTCATGGCTACACCTTC. The full variable domain, rest sourced from reference TRBV30 and TRBJ1-2, is SQTIHQWPATLVQPVGSPLSLECTVEGTSNPNLYWYRQAAGRGLQLLFYSVGIGQISSEVPQNLSASRPQDRQFILSSKKLLLSDSGFYLCAWSVVQGHGYTFGSGTRLTVV.